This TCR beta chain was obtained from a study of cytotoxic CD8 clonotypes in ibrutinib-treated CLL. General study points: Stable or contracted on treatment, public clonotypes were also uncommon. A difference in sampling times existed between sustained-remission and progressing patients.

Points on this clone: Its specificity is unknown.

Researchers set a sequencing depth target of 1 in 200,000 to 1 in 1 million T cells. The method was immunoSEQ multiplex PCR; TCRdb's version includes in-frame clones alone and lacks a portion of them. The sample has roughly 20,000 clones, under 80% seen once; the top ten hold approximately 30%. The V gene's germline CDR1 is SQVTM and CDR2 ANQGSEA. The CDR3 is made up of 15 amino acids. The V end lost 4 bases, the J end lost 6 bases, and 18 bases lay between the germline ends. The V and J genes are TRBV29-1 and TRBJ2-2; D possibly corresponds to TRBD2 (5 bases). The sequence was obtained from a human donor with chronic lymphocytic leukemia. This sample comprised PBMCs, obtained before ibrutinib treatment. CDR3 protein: CSVVVAGAGPGELFF. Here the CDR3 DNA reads TGCAGCGTTGTGGTGGCGGGTGCTGGTCCCGGGGAGCTGTTTTTT.